Shown below are 32 T cell receptor beta chains from a single sample sequenced in a study of CD8 T cells in ankylosing spondylitis. TCRdb redid the calling of the 5' RACE reads with MiXCR, one entry per CDR3 protein. The sample has fewer than 500,000 distinct CDR3 sequences; around 22% are singletons. No antigen has been identified for these receptors. General observations from the study: Within ankylosing spondylitis blood, a TCR beta motif made up of several highly homologous variants appeared to be characteristic.

Sequencing input: blood, either unsorted or a sorted T cell fraction (not recorded which). These receptors were obtained from a male donor with ankylosing spondylitis.

This clonotype was detected a few times. The rearrangement links TRBV5-1 to TRBJ1-1; D is perhaps TRBD1 (5 bases). V lost 7 bases to trimming and J lost 5 bases, with 9 bases between them. Germline V CDR1 and CDR2: SGHRS, YFSETQ. The CDR3 has 11 amino acids. The CDR3 here is CASGGGTEAFF. CDR3 sequence (DNA): TGCGCCAGCGGGGGGGGTACTGAAGCTTTCTTT. Full variable domain (rest looked up from reference TRBV5-1 and TRBJ1-1): KAGVTQTPRYLIKTRGQQVTLSCSPISGHRSVSWYQQTPGQGLQFLFEYFSETQRNKGNFPGRFSGRQFSNSRSEMNVSTLELGDSALYLCASGGGTEAFFGQGTRLTVV.

This clonotype was seen only a few times. The chain is built from TRBV4-1 and TRBJ2-3; 8 nucleotides match TRBD2. The junction had 10 bases not matched to a gene; V was cut back by 0 bases and J by 5 bases. The germline V gene has CDR1 MGHRA and CDR2 YSYEKL. This CDR3 region has 17 residues. CDR3: CASSQDGTGGPIDTQYF. The CDR3 DNA reads TGCGCCAGCAGCCAAGATGGGACGGGAGGGCCAATAGATACGCAGTATTTT.

This clonotype turned up a few times. The chain has TRBV6-1 and TRBJ2-3; perhaps TRBD2 as D (5 bases). The V gene's germline CDR1 is MNHNS and CDR2 SASEGT. V was shortened by 5 bases and J by 3 bases, with 18 bases between the two germline ends. This CDR3 contains 16 residues. In nucleotides, the CDR3 is TGTGCCAGCAGTAAACAGCTAGGGAGTGGTACAGATACGCAGTATTTT. Protein sequence: CASSKQLGSGTDTQYF.

The chain combines TRBV5-1 with TRBJ1-1, with a possible D match to TRBD1 (5 bases). CDR1 is SGHRS and CDR2 is YFSETQ in the germline V gene. V lost 2 bases, J lost 0 bases, and 17 bases lay in between. This CDR3 has 17 amino acids. The CDR3 region has the DNA TGCGCCAGCAGCTTATCTCGGGGAGGGGCCGTGAACACTGAAGCTTTCTTT. This gives the protein CASSLSRGGAVNTEAFF.

This clonotype was picked up a small number of times. The chain couples TRBV12-3 or TRBV12-4 to TRBJ2-1; D remains ambiguous. CDR3 size: 13 residues. V lost 8 bases to trimming and J lost 0 bases, with 8 bases between them. This CDR3 is CASARASYNEQFF. In DNA form, the CDR3 reads TGTGCCAGCGCGCGAGCCTCCTACAATGAGCAGTTCTTC.

This clonotype was observed a few times. The chain couples TRBV5-6 to TRBJ2-5, with D possibly TRBD2 on 6 matching bases. Trimming stripped 1 base from V and 4 bases from J, with 8 bases between. Germline CDR1 is SGHDT and CDR2 is YYEEEE. This CDR3 is 13 amino acids long. The CDR3 loop is CASSLSGGETQYF. In nucleotides, the CDR3 is TGTGCCAGCAGCTTGTCCGGGGGAGAGACCCAGTACTTC.

The chain joins TRBV7-2 to TRBJ2-7; 7 bases align to TRBD2. With V trimmed by 0 bases and J by 9 bases, 8 bases remained unmatched. Germline lookup yields CDR1 SGHTA and CDR2 FQGNSA. The CDR3 runs to 14 residues. This chain's CDR3 is CASSLAAGSGWQYF. The DNA of the CDR3 is TGTGCCAGCAGCTTAGCAGCGGGGTCAGGGTGGCAGTACTTC.

The chain uses TRBV6-4 and TRBJ2-3; TRBD1 matches 7 bases. CDR1 and CDR2 (germline): MRHNA, SNTAGT. J lost 2 bases, V lost 4 bases, and 3 bases had no gene match. The CDR3 has 14 residues. DNA of the CDR3: TGTGCCAGCAGTGTCGGACAGGCCACAGATACGCAGTATTTT. This translates into CASSVGQATDTQYF.

Only a few counts were recorded for this clonotype. This chain connects TRBV29-1 to TRBJ2-6; D is uncertain. The CDR3 is 14 residues long. Germline CDR1 SQVTM, CDR2 ANQGSEA. V dropped 4 bases and J dropped 2 bases, with 9 bases sitting between them. The CDR3 DNA reads as TGCAGCGTTGGAGGAAGAGCTGGGGCCAACGTCCTGACTTTC. This sequence encodes CSVGGRAGANVLTF. Complete variable domain (other parts from reference TRBV29-1 and TRBJ2-6): SAVISQKPSRDICQRGTSLTIQCQVDSQVTMMFWYRQQPGQSLTLIATANQGSEATYESGFVIDKFPISRPNLTFSTLTVSNMSPEDSSIYLCSVGGRAGANVLTFGAGSRLTVL.

This clonotype occurred a few times. The chain combines TRBV12-3 or TRBV12-4 with TRBJ2-3, with D perhaps TRBD2 (6 bases). The length of the CDR3 is 14 residues. Trimming took 0 bases from V and 5 from J, leaving 9 bases between them. The CDR3 here is CASSLAGGVDTQYF. CDR3 bases: TGTGCCAGCAGTTTAGCCGGAGGGGTAGATACGCAGTATTTT.

This clonotype appeared many times. The chain's CDR3 is CASSYPVQGNTEAFF. In nucleotides, the CDR3 is TGTGCCAGCAGTTACCCGGTGCAGGGAAACACTGAAGCTTTCTTT. The chain couples TRBV6-2 or TRBV6-3 to TRBJ1-1; TRBD1 might be the D (5 bases). CDR1 MNHEY and CDR2 SVGEGT come from the germline V gene. V was shortened by 2 bases and J by 2 bases, with 12 bases between the two germline ends. The CDR3 is 15 amino acids.

This clonotype was recorded a few times. The genes are TRBV5-6 and TRBJ1-1; 8 bases are shared with TRBD1. Germline loops: CDR1 SGHDT, CDR2 YYEEEE. Trimming took 9 bases from V and 3 from J; bases not matched to a gene: 10. There are 14 residues in the CDR3. CDR3 protein: CATQTRGLDTEAFF. Here the CDR3 DNA reads TGTGCCACACAAACCAGGGGGCTGGACACTGAAGCTTTCTTT. The full variable domain, with the rest looked up from reference TRBV5-6 and TRBJ1-1, is DAGVTQSPTHLIKTRGQQVTLRCSPKSGHDTVSWYQQALGQGPQFIFQYYEEEERQRGNFPDRFSGHQFPNYSSELNVNALLLGDSALYLCATQTRGLDTEAFFGQGTRLTVV.

This clonotype showed up just a few times. The chain couples TRBV20-1 to TRBJ1-1; TRBD1 agrees at 8 bases. V shed 6 bases, J shed 7 bases, and the junction held 7 bases outside the gene matches. Germline loops: CDR1 DFQATT, CDR2 SNEGSKA (reference sequence). The CDR3 runs to 12 residues. The CDR3 here is CSADPGGREAFF. The CDR3 nucleotides are TGCAGTGCAGATCCAGGGGGCCGTGAAGCTTTCTTT.

The J gene is TRBJ2-3, the V gene TRBV7-2; 12 positions match TRBD2. The CDR3 has 13 amino acids. J was trimmed by 13 bases and V by 4 bases; bases with no gene match: 6. Germline V gene data show CDR1 as SGHTA and CDR2 as FQGNSA. Here the CDR3 DNA reads TGTGCCAGCAGCTCCCGACTAGCGGGAGAGGAGTATTTT. It codes for CASSSRLAGEEYF.

This clonotype was counted a few times. The gene calls are TRBV5-1 and TRBJ2-5; D is possibly TRBD1 (5 bases). The germline V gene encodes CDR1 SGHRS and CDR2 YFSETQ. V lost 0 bases and J lost 4, with 16 bases in between. The CDR3 is made up of 16 amino acids. The CDR3 bases are TGCGCCAGCAGCTTGGGGCGCCTAGGGCAGGGAGAGACCCAGTACTTC. Amino acid sequence: CASSLGRLGQGETQYF.

This chain connects TRBV20-1 to TRBJ2-7, with 8 bases fitting TRBD1. CDR1 is DFQATT and CDR2 is SNEGSKA in the germline V gene (reference sequence). Trimming at V came to 6 bases and at J to 5 bases, leaving 9 bases not matched to a gene. The CDR3 has 13 amino acids. CDR3 protein: CSARETGVNEQYF. The CDR3 nucleotides read TGCAGTGCGCGAGAGACAGGGGTCAACGAGCAGTACTTC.

V is TRBV28 and J is TRBJ1-3; 10 nucleotides match TRBD1. With V trimmed by 4 bases and J by 0 bases, 6 bases remained unmatched. The V gene's germline CDR1 is MDHEN and CDR2 SYDVKM. This CDR3 has 17 amino acids. The CDR3 DNA reads TGTGCCAGCAGTTCACTGGGACAGGGGTTCTCTGGAAACACCATATATTTT. It encodes CASSSLGQGFSGNTIYF. The full variable domain, with the rest looked up from reference TRBV28 and TRBJ1-3, is DVKVTQSSRYLVKRTGEKVFLECVQDMDHENMFWYRQDPGLGLRLIYFSYDVKMKEKGDIPEGYSVSREKKERFSLILESASTNQTSMYLCASSSLGQGFSGNTIYFGEGSWLTVV.

The rearrangement uses TRBV12-3 or TRBV12-4 and TRBJ1-6, with 7 nucleotides matching TRBD1. Trimming removed 3 bases from V and 10 bases from J; junction bases left unmatched: 9. The length of the CDR3 is 15 residues. CDR3 bases: TGTGCCAGCAGTTTTGGGGAGGGGGCTAAGTCACCCCTCCACTTT. Protein product: CASSFGEGAKSPLHF.

The J gene is TRBJ1-4, the V gene TRBV20-1, with 7 bases that match TRBD1. The CDR3 is made up of 13 amino acids. CDR1 DFQATT and CDR2 SNEGSKA come from the germline V gene (reference sequence). Trimming took 2 bases from V and 8 from J; bases not matched to a gene: 5. The CDR3 DNA reads as TGCAGTGCTAGACAGGGGGGCTTAGAAAAACTGTTTTTT. Translated, it gives CSARQGGLEKLFF.

The chain couples TRBV10-3 to TRBJ1-6, with TRBD1 as a possible D gene (6 bases). The CDR3 is made up of 15 amino acids. The germline gives CDR1 ENHRY, CDR2 SYGVKD. The germline V and J ends were trimmed by 6 bases and 10 bases, with 19 bases remaining between them. This CDR3 reads CAISPIGGQQSPLHF. CDR3 nucleotides: TGTGCCATCAGCCCCATAGGGGGACAACAATCACCCCTCCACTTT.

At least ten counts were recorded for this clonotype. V and J are TRBV12-3 or TRBV12-4 and TRBJ2-2; the match to TRBD2 covers 7 bases. The length of the CDR3 is 14 residues. The J segment lost 5 bases and the V segment lost 6 bases, leaving 6 bases of the junction unmatched. The CDR3 spells CASRPGRETGELFF. CDR3 DNA sequence: TGTGCCAGCAGACCAGGGAGGGAGACCGGGGAGCTGTTTTTT.

This clonotype has a handful of counts. The genes are TRBV5-1 and TRBJ1-5, with 9 bases that match TRBD1. J gave up 0 bases and V 0 bases, and 10 bases lay outside the gene matches. This CDR3 contains 19 residues. CDR1 and CDR2 from the germline V gene are SGHRS and YFSETQ. The CDR3 reads CASSLEPSTGGNSNQPQHF. DNA for the CDR3: TGCGCCAGCAGCTTGGAGCCTTCGACAGGGGGGAATAGCAATCAGCCCCAGCATTTT.

This clonotype was recorded a few times. This chain uses TRBV18 with TRBJ1-5; 8 nucleotides align to TRBD1. Germline values: CDR1 KGHSH, CDR2 LQKENI. V trimming: 4 bases; J trimming: 0 bases; junction bases outside the gene matches: 8. The CDR3 has 17 amino acids. The CDR3 here is CASSRGQVLYSNQPQHF. CDR3 nucleotide sequence: TGTGCCAGCTCACGGGGACAGGTCCTCTATAGCAATCAGCCCCAGCATTTT.

This clonotype occurred a few times. J is TRBJ1-2 and V is TRBV12-3 or TRBV12-4; D might be TRBD1 (5 bases). This CDR3 contains 13 residues. V was shortened by 5 bases and J by 4 bases, with 11 bases between the two germline ends. The CDR3 DNA reads as TGTGCCAGCAGTCGCGGAAGGGGCTATGGCTACACCTTC. This gives the protein CASSRGRGYGYTF.

In this sample, this clonotype turned up a few times. The chain uses TRBV28 and TRBJ2-5; 12 bases map to TRBD2. This CDR3 contains 15 residues. From germline, CDR1 is MDHEN and CDR2 SYDVKM. J gave up 1 base and V 6 bases, and 3 bases lay outside the gene matches. CDR3 sequence reads: CASRSGLAGQETQYF. The CDR3 DNA sequence: TGTGCCAGCAGATCGGGACTAGCGGGCCAAGAGACCCAGTACTTC.

The chain recombines TRBV14 with TRBJ2-3; 8 nucleotides agree with TRBD1. Germline V CDR1 and CDR2: SGHDN, FVKESK. The CDR3 extends over 15 amino acids. Trimming removed 2 bases from V and 2 bases from J; junction bases left unmatched: 3. Here the CDR3 DNA reads TGTGCCAGCAGCCAATGGACAGGGCCCACAGATACGCAGTATTTT. Residues: CASSQWTGPTDTQYF.

The chain uses TRBV7-9 and TRBJ2-7; 7 bases are shared with TRBD2. With V trimmed by 8 bases and J by 0 bases, 7 bases remained unmatched. The CDR3 contains 14 residues. Germline V gene lookup returns CDR1 SEHNR and CDR2 FQNEAQ (reference sequence). The CDR3 coding sequence is TGTGCCAGCGGCCAGCGGGGTCCCTCCTACGAGCAGTACTTC. This encodes CASGQRGPSYEQYF. The full variable domain, in which reference TRBV7-9 and TRBJ2-7 provide the parts outside the CDR3, is DTGVSQNPRHKITKRGQNVTFRCDPISEHNRLYWYRQTLGQGPEFLTYFQNEAQLEKSRLLSDRFSAERPKGSFSTLEIQRTEQGDSAMYLCASGQRGPSYEQYFGPGTRLTVT.

V gene TRBV2 combines with J gene TRBJ2-5; 10 nucleotides align to TRBD2. This CDR3 is built from 15 residues. J was trimmed by 5 bases and V by 5 bases; bases with no gene match: 8. Germline V gene sequence: CDR1 SNHLY, CDR2 FYNNEI. The CDR3: CASSPLLAGRETQYF. DNA for the CDR3: TGTGCCAGCAGTCCGCTACTAGCGGGAAGGGAGACCCAGTACTTC. The variable domain in full, with the rest retrieved from reference TRBV2 and TRBJ2-5, is EPEVTQTPSHQVTQMGQEVILRCVPISNHLYFYWYRQILGQKVEFLVSFYNNEISEKSEIFDDQFSVERPDGSNFTLKIRSTKLEDSAMYFCASSPLLAGRETQYFGPGTRLLVL.

The V gene is TRBV11-1, the J gene TRBJ2-1; 7 nucleotides agree with TRBD1. The CDR3 sequence is 16 residues long. Germline lookup yields CDR1 SGHAT and CDR2 FQDESV (reference sequence). With 1 base clipped from V and 5 bases from J, the junction kept 8 bases outside the gene matches. The CDR3 sequence is CASSLGRTGRNNEQFF. DNA for the CDR3: TGTGCCAGCAGCTTAGGGAGGACAGGCCGAAACAATGAGCAGTTCTTC.

The J gene is TRBJ2-1, the V gene TRBV6-6, with D possibly being TRBD1 (6 bases). The V end lost 6 bases, the J end lost 9 bases, and 15 bases lay between the germline ends. The CDR3 extends over 13 amino acids. The V gene's germline CDR1 is MNHNY and CDR2 SVGAGI (reference sequence). For the CDR3, the DNA is TGTGCCAGCAGACGGTCCAACAGGGTTGAGCAGTTCTTC. As protein: CASRRSNRVEQFF.

This clonotype was seen a handful of times. This sequence joins TRBV7-9 and TRBJ2-1, with D hard to call. V was pared by 3 bases and J by 9 bases, with 9 bases between. CDR1 SEHNR and CDR2 FQNEAQ come from the germline V gene (reference sequence). This CDR3 has 12 residues. CDR3 bases: TGTGCCAGCAGCTTCCGCTTGGGTGAGCAGTTCTTC. Translation gives CASSFRLGEQFF.

The chain uses TRBV30 and TRBJ2-3, with 9 bases that match TRBD2. This CDR3 is 15 amino acids long. Per the germline V gene, CDR1 is GTSNPN and CDR2 is SVGIG (reference sequence). V dropped 3 bases and J dropped 0; count of bases not matched to a gene: 4. The DNA of the CDR3 is TGTGCCTGGAGCGGACTAGCGAGAAGCACAGATACGCAGTATTTT. Translation gives CAWSGLARSTDTQYF. The variable domain in full, completed from reference TRBV30 and TRBJ2-3, reads SQTIHQWPATLVQPVGSPLSLECTVEGTSNPNLYWYRQAAGRGLQLLFYSVGIGQISSEVPQNLSASRPQDRQFILSSKKLLLSDSGFYLCAWSGLARSTDTQYFGPGTRLTVL.